Listed here are 9 T cell receptor beta chains from one sample, sequenced in a study of cytomegalovirus exposure and HLA in healthy donors. With 60 Vbeta and 13 Jbeta primers, the PCR was carried out. Some clones are missing from TCRdb's copy, which holds only in-frame ones; the method was immunoSEQ multiplex PCR. The sample comprises 150,000 to 200,000 clones, roughly 65% of which are singletons, and roughly 4.1% rests with the top ten. Sequenced material: PBMCs. The receptors stem from a woman between 18 and 30 years old in good health and CMV-seropositive.

This clone came up once. V is TRBV5-6 and J is TRBJ1-2; TRBD1 might be the D (6 bases). V was clipped by 4 bases and J by 4 bases, with 17 bases between them. Germline CDR1 reads SGHDT; CDR2 reads YYEEEE. This CDR3 has 15 amino acids. The CDR3 DNA reads TGTGCCAGCAGCGCATGGACAGTTAAACGCTATGGCTACACCTTC. Residues: CASSAWTVKRYGYTF.

The chain uses TRBV5-4 and TRBJ2-5, with TRBD1 identical over 8 bases. Germline lookup yields CDR1 SGHNT and CDR2 YYREEE (reference sequence). With V trimmed by 4 bases and J by 4 bases, 3 bases remained unmatched. CDR3 size: 13 residues. The CDR3 coding sequence is TGTGCCAGCAGCCCGGACAGGGCAGAGACCCAGTACTTC. This gives the protein CASSPDRAETQYF. Full variable domain (rest looked up from reference TRBV5-4 and TRBJ2-5): ETGVTQSPTHLIKTRGQQVTLRCSSQSGHNTVSWYQQALGQGPQFIFQYYREEENGRGNFPPRFSGLQFPNYSSELNVNALELDDSALYLCASSPDRAETQYFGPGTRLLVL.

V usage is TRBV30 and J usage is TRBJ2-3; TRBD2 matches 11 bases. CDR1 and CDR2 (germline): GTSNPN, SVGIG (reference sequence). V lost 2 bases to trimming and J lost 2 bases; unmatched junction nucleotides: 3. The CDR3 is 15 amino acids. DNA of the CDR3: TGTGCCTGGAGTAATAGCGGGGGGGCCACAGATACGCAGTATTTT. It translates to CAWSNSGGATDTQYF.

This chain connects TRBV5-4 to TRBJ1-6; TRBD1 matches at 10 bases. The germline CDR1 and CDR2 sequences are SGHNT and YYREEE (reference sequence). The J segment lost 9 bases and the V segment lost 5 bases, leaving 14 bases of the junction unmatched. The CDR3 runs 17 residues. CDR3: CASSFGNPGTGVSPLHF. CDR3 in DNA: TGTGCCAGCAGTTTTGGCAACCCCGGGACAGGGGTTTCACCCCTCCACTTT.

The chain combines TRBV6-4 with TRBJ2-2; possibly TRBD2 for D (5 bases). This CDR3 is built from 14 residues. CDR1 and CDR2 (germline): MRHNA, SNTAGT. V was pared by 3 bases and J by 2 bases, with 7 bases between. In DNA form, the CDR3 reads TGTGCCAGCAGTGAGGGAGTTAACACCGGGGAGCTGTTTTTT. As protein: CASSEGVNTGELFF.

This clone has only one observation. V and J are TRBV28 and TRBJ2-1; perhaps TRBD1 as D (6 bases). The germline V gene encodes CDR1 MDHEN and CDR2 SYDVKM. Trimming stripped 7 bases from V and 4 bases from J, with 14 bases between. The CDR3 is 14 amino acids. The CDR3 coding sequence is TGTGCCAGCAATCTCAGGGGCGGGTACAATGAGCAGTTCTTC. Amino acids: CASNLRGGYNEQFF. Supplemented by reference TRBV28 and TRBJ2-1, the full variable domain reads DVKVTQSSRYLVKRTGEKVFLECVQDMDHENMFWYRQDPGLGLRLIYFSYDVKMKEKGDIPEGYSVSREKKERFSLILESASTNQTSMYLCASNLRGGYNEQFFGPGTRLTVL.

The chain combines TRBV6-5 with TRBJ1-1, with a tentative D call TRBD1 (6 bases). This CDR3 is 15 amino acids long. V lost 2 bases and J lost 2, with 12 bases in between. Germline values: CDR1 MNHEY, CDR2 SVGAGI. CDR3 DNA sequence: TGTGCCAGCAGTTACAACGTCAGGGGCAACACTGAAGCTTTCTTT. Encoded protein: CASSYNVRGNTEAFF.

V usage is TRBV6-5 and J usage is TRBJ2-2, with TRBD2 matching 8 bases. With 7 bases clipped from V and 5 bases from J, the junction kept 6 bases outside the gene matches. The CDR3 is 14 amino acids. CDR1 MNHEY and CDR2 SVGAGI come from the germline V gene. CDR3 loop: CASNPRGGTGELFF. The CDR3 coding sequence is TGTGCCAGCAACCCCCGGGGGGGGACCGGGGAGCTGTTTTTT.

This chain joins TRBV4-2 and TRBJ2-7; 8 nucleotides line up with TRBD2. The CDR3 extends over 16 amino acids. The V gene's germline CDR1 is LGHNA and CDR2 YNFKEQ. With V trimmed by 0 bases and J by 0 bases, 4 bases remained unmatched. The CDR3 sequence: CASSQDPGRASYEQYF. CDR3 DNA: TGTGCCAGCAGCCAAGACCCCGGGAGGGCCTCCTACGAGCAGTACTTC.